These T cell receptor beta chains were read from a single sample in a study of blood T cell repertoires in COVID-19. The protocol was immunoSEQ multiplex PCR, while the TCRdb copy is restricted to in-frame clones and leaves out a portion. The sample has fewer than 110,000 clones; more than 75% are singletons. The source material was peripheral blood. The source is a woman aged 30 to 39 with acute or convalescent COVID-19. Each CDR3 is given with its conserved first and last residue. D genes are given only for firm matches. Only part of the rows carry a size: once, few, many, or a class if the clone is expanded.

TRBJ1-2	.	.	TRBV19	TGTGCCAGTAGTACGGAGCGTGGCTACACCTTC	CASSTERGYTF
TRBJ1-4	TRBD1	.	TRBV11-3	TGTGCCAGCAGCTCCTGGGCGGGACAGGGGGCCGAAAAACTGTTTTTT	CASSSWAGQGAEKLFF
TRBJ2-2	TRBD1	.	TRBV18	TGTGCCAGCTCTCCGTCAGGGGGCCGGAACACCGGGGAGCTGTTTTTT	CASSPSGGRNTGELFF
TRBJ1-5	.	.	TRBV21-1	TGTGCCAGCAGCAAAGCAAGGGTCGAGGACCAGGGGTCCAATCAGCCCCAGCATTTT	CASSKARVEDQGSNQPQHF
TRBJ1-6	.	.	TRBV3-1/TRBV3-2	TGTGCCAGCAGCTACACAGGGTACGATTCACCCCTCCACTTT	CASSYTGYDSPLHF
TRBJ2-3	.	.	TRBV27	TGTGCCAGCAGTTTAAGGGCGCGGGCGACAGATACGCAGTATTTT	CASSLRARATDTQYF
TRBJ1-1	.	.	TRBV12-3/TRBV12-4	TGTGCCAGCAGGTCCTGGGGGCAGGGCCCAGCTTTCTTT	CASRSWGQGPAFF
TRBJ2-1	TRBD2	.	TRBV24-1	TGTGCCACCGAACTAGCGGGGGGTAAGGATGAGCAGTTCTTC	CATELAGGKDEQFF
TRBJ2-7	.	.	TRBV11-1	TGTGCCAGCAACCTGGCGGGGACGGGCGAGCAGTACTTC	CASNLAGTGEQYF
TRBJ2-3	TRBD2	.	TRBV9	TGTGCCAGCAGCTACCAGACTAGCGGGGGTTATACGCAGTATTTT	CASSYQTSGGYTQYF
TRBJ1-1	TRBD1	.	TRBV5-1	TGCGCCAGCAGCTTGCAGGGGGCGCAAGGCACTGAAGCTTTCTTT	CASSLQGAQGTEAFF
TRBJ2-7	TRBD1	.	TRBV15	TGTGCCACCAGCAGAGGAGGACAGGGGGTCTACGAGCAGTACTTC	CATSRGGQGVYEQYF
TRBJ2-3	TRBD1	.	TRBV5-1	TGCGCCAGCAGCCGCGACAGGGGAGGCGGAGATACGCAGTATTTT	CASSRDRGGGDTQYF
TRBJ2-2	TRBD1	.	TRBV5-1	TGCGCCAGCAGCGGACAGGGTTCCACCGGGGAGCTGTTTTTT	CASSGQGSTGELFF
TRBJ1-5	TRBD1	few	TRBV15	TGTGCCACCAGCTCTCTTGGACAGGGTGGTCAGCCCCAGCATTTT	CATSSLGQGGQPQHF
TRBJ2-7	.	.	TRBV7-3	TGTGCCAGCAGCTTAACCGGGGGAATGGGGACCGAGCAGTACTTC	CASSLTGGMGTEQYF
TRBJ1-2	TRBD1	.	TRBV5-1	TGCGCCAGCAGCCTAATGGGGACAGGGGGCGATTATGGCTACACCTTC	CASSLMGTGGDYGYTF
TRBJ2-2	TRBD1	.	TRBV24-1	TGTGCCACCAGTGATCCCGGGACAGGGGGTACCGGGGAGCTGTTTTTT	CATSDPGTGGTGELFF
TRBJ2-7	.	.	TRBV21-1	TGTGCCAGCAGCACGGAGGGGGGGACAGGGGCTAAAGAGCAGTACTTC	CASSTEGGTGAKEQYF
TRBJ2-1	.	.	TRBV5-1	TGCGCCAGCAGCTTGGGAGCGACAGCCTACAATGAGCAGTTCTTC	CASSLGATAYNEQFF
TRBJ2-7	TRBD2	.	TRBV27	TGTGCCAGCAGGCTCGTGTCAGCCGGGACTAACGAGCAGTACTTC	CASRLVSAGTNEQYF
TRBJ2-3	.	few	TRBV28	TGTGCCAGCAGCTCAAGACTGAGCACAGATACGCAGTATTTT	CASSSRLSTDTQYF
TRBJ1-4	.	.	TRBV9	TGTGCCAGCAGCGTAGCCCCGTTAGATGAAAAACTGTTTTTT	CASSVAPLDEKLFF
TRBJ2-7	TRBD2	.	TRBV4-2	TGTGCCAGCAGCCCCTGGACTAGCGGCTTTTCCTACGAGCAGTACTTC	CASSPWTSGFSYEQYF
TRBJ1-3	.	.	TRBV7-9	TGTGCCAGCAGCTTGGCGGGTTCAGGAAACACCATATATTTT	CASSLAGSGNTIYF
TRBJ1-1	.	.	TRBV4-2	TGTGCCAGCAGCTCCGTCGATCGAAGGGGTGCTGAAGCTTTCTTT	CASSSVDRRGAEAFF
TRBJ1-2	TRBD1	.	TRBV13	TGTGCCAGCAGTTGGGAGGACAGGGGTAATGGCTACACCTTC	CASSWEDRGNGYTF
TRBJ1-2	.	.	TRBV7-2	TGTGCCAGCAGCATCAGGGATGGCTACACCTTC	CASSIRDGYTF
TRBJ2-1	.	.	TRBV5-1	TGCGCCAGCAGCTTGGCCGTCACAAGCAATGAGCAGTTCTTC	CASSLAVTSNEQFF
TRBJ1-5	TRBD1	.	TRBV6-5	TGTGCCAGCAGTCCGGACAGGTTTGATCAGCCCCAGCATTTT	CASSPDRFDQPQHF
TRBJ1-1	.	.	TRBV5-1	TGCGCCAGCAGCTTGGGACCCATGGGCCCGAAAAACACTGAAGCTTTCTTT	CASSLGPMGPKNTEAFF
TRBJ1-4	.	.	TRBV4-1	TGCGCCAGCAGCCAAGTGCCCAGCGTGAGGATGAGTGAAAAACTGTTTTTT	CASSQVPSVRMSEKLFF
TRBJ2-7	TRBD2	.	TRBV2	TGTGCCATCCGGAGGGAGGGCTACGAGCAGTACTTC	CAIRREGYEQYF
TRBJ1-5	.	.	TRBV19	TGTGCCAGTTCCACAGGGCGAGGGGCGCTTGATCAGCCCCAGCATTTT	CASSTGRGALDQPQHF
TRBJ2-2	TRBD1	few	TRBV6-1	TGTGCCAGCAGTGCACGACAGGGGTCGAACACCGGGGAGCTGTTTTTT	CASSARQGSNTGELFF
TRBJ2-3	.	once	TRBV7-3	TGTGCCAGCAGCCCCCGGACTGGAAAGGATACGCAGTATTTT	CASSPRTGKDTQYF
TRBJ2-2	.	.	TRBV25-1	TGTGCCAGCAGCTTTGGAGGTTGGGAGCTGTTTTTT	CASSFGGWELFF
TRBJ2-2	TRBD1	.	TRBV7-2	TGTGCCAGCAGCTTCAAAACAGGGGGCACCGGGGAGCTGTTTTTT	CASSFKTGGTGELFF
TRBJ2-3	TRBD2	.	TRBV6-2/TRBV6-3	TGTGCCAGCAGTGGAACCGGGACTAGAGCAGATACGCAGTATTTT	CASSGTGTRADTQYF
TRBJ2-7	.	few	TRBV10-2	TGCGCCAGCCGCCTAAACTACGAGCAGTACTTC	CASRLNYEQYF